A selection of T cell receptor beta chains follows, all from one sample in a study of CD8 T cells in ankylosing spondylitis. TCRdb analysed the 5' RACE reads with MiXCR anew, one entry per CDR3 protein. The data hold 700,000 or so distinct CDR3 sequences, with 19% observed a single time. Input material: blood, either unsorted or a sorted T cell fraction (not recorded which). Every receptor here comes from a male donor with ankylosing spondylitis. The conserved cysteine and the conserved F or W are not part of the CDR3 here.

v_call: TRBV29-1; j_call: TRBJ2-5; cdr3_aa: SVPGLEPGPQETQY
v_call: TRBV4-1; j_call: TRBJ2-2; cdr3_aa: ASSQGAGLAGGQTGELF
v_call: TRBV20-1; j_call: TRBJ2-3; cdr3_aa: SARGLDGGKVDTQY
v_call: TRBV28; j_call: TRBJ1-1; cdr3_aa: ASSRDITEAF
v_call: TRBV5-1; j_call: TRBJ2-5; cdr3_aa: ASSLVRQETQY
v_call: TRBV3-1; j_call: TRBJ2-3; cdr3_aa: ASSQELAGADTQY
v_call: TRBV5-6; j_call: TRBJ2-1; cdr3_aa: ASSPEGGLLSYNEQF
v_call: TRBV27; j_call: TRBJ1-1; cdr3_aa: ASRSEGAEDTEAF
v_call: TRBV2; j_call: TRBJ2-3; cdr3_aa: ASIGYEFTDTQY
v_call: TRBV10-3; j_call: TRBJ1-2; cdr3_aa: AISESSTLGGYT
v_call: TRBV12-3/TRBV12-4; j_call: TRBJ2-3; cdr3_aa: ASSFSSTSTDTQY
v_call: TRBV12-3/TRBV12-4; j_call: TRBJ2-3; cdr3_aa: ASSTYYTDTQY
v_call: TRBV5-1; j_call: TRBJ2-1; cdr3_aa: ASSGGGWNEQF
v_call: TRBV27; j_call: TRBJ2-1; cdr3_aa: ASSPLRTPRLNEQF
v_call: TRBV19; j_call: TRBJ2-1; cdr3_aa: ASSIGLGGNEQF
v_call: TRBV7-2; j_call: TRBJ2-2; cdr3_aa: ASSPRGALNTGELF
v_call: TRBV27; j_call: TRBJ1-1; cdr3_aa: ASRGTGLAEAF
v_call: TRBV5-1; j_call: TRBJ2-1; cdr3_aa: ASSSSGTSGEQF
v_call: TRBV21-1; j_call: TRBJ2-3; cdr3_aa: ASSERTGADLGTDTQY
v_call: TRBV10-3; j_call: TRBJ2-7; cdr3_aa: AISEYRDTAYEQY
v_call: TRBV20-1; j_call: TRBJ2-3; cdr3_aa: SATLAGGDSTDTQY
v_call: TRBV4-3; j_call: TRBJ2-7; cdr3_aa: ASSQDGQGPGSYEQY
v_call: TRBV5-1; j_call: TRBJ2-7; cdr3_aa: ASSTTGYSYEQY
v_call: TRBV7-2; j_call: TRBJ1-2; cdr3_aa: ASSVTRDRSYGYT
v_call: TRBV12-3/TRBV12-4; j_call: TRBJ2-3; cdr3_aa: ASSLGLAPDTQY
v_call: TRBV30; j_call: TRBJ1-2; cdr3_aa: AWNNFRDTANYGYT
v_call: TRBV18; j_call: TRBJ2-1; cdr3_aa: ASSPRGMAYNEQF
v_call: TRBV7-2; j_call: TRBJ2-7; cdr3_aa: ASTLGGYSYEQY